This TCR beta chain was sequenced during a study of blood T cell repertoires in COVID-19. Study context: Collection of acute and convalescent COVID-19 samples took place in the United States, Italy and Spain. PBMCs, B-cell-depleted T cells, or T cells provided the cDNA or gDNA that made up the material.

In the original workflow: Estimated nucleated cell counts came from reference gene primer amplification. TCRdb keeps only in-frame clones here, not all; method: immunoSEQ multiplex PCR. For V, J and clone size, that table is used; D and trimming come from the DNA. The top ten hold about 4% of the sample, which has some 22,000 clones, roughly 92% seen once. V dropped 4 bases and J dropped 6; count of bases not matched to a gene: 14. Germline assignment: CDR1 SGHRS and CDR2 YFSETQ. This CDR3 is built from 16 residues. This chain links TRBV5-1 with TRBJ2-7, with TRBD1 identical over 9 bases. The source of this sequence is a woman between 45 and 60 years old with active COVID-19. The specimen sequenced was peripheral blood. The CDR3 bases are TGCGCCAGCAGCCTCTCATCGGGGACAGGGAGAGGCGAGCAGTACTTC. Its protein product is CASSLSSGTGRGEQYF. Variable domain in full (rest from reference TRBV5-1 and TRBJ2-7): KAGVTQTPRYLIKTRGQQVTLSCSPISGHRSVSWYQQTPGQGLQFLFEYFSETQRNKGNFPGRFSGRQFSNSRSEMNVSTLELGDSALYLCASSLSSGTGRGEQYFGPGTRLTVT.